This T cell receptor (beta chain) was obtained from a study of cytomegalovirus exposure and HLA in healthy donors. Study details: A subsequent analysis stated that the 100 to 150 validation repertoires were run on the same platform as the roughly 620 first-cohort repertoires.

This table comes from immunoSEQ multiplex PCR, and its TCRdb copy is limited to in-frame clones, with some not included. The sample shows over 120,000 clones, 90% of them seen only once. The CDR3 spans 13 residues. Germline V CDR1 and CDR2: SGHRS, YFSETQ. The V end was cut by 1 base, the J end by 3 bases, with 8 bases between. General study results and limits: Confirmation in vitro established that three CMV-associated chains were specific for CMV antigens. Some public TCRs appeared in many individuals, while most sequences were rare. Subsequent analysis revealed that first-cohort TCR clusters tended to co-occur in the 110 or so validation repertoires.

This clone was detected only once. Its antigen remains unknown. The rearrangement joins TRBV5-1 to TRBJ2-7; no clear D gene. The TCR comes from a woman aged 25-40 years in good health and CMV-seropositive. Sequences were obtained from PBMCs. The CDR3 loop is CASSLLGSYEQYF. The CDR3 DNA reads as TGCGCCAGCAGCTTGCTGGGCAGCTACGAGCAGTACTTC.